The clone carrying this T cell receptor beta chain appeared a few times. The target antigen is unknown. This entry belongs to a study of blood T cells in healthy people across ages. The study, taken as a whole, reports: Roughly linear declines in TCR beta diversity per million T cells occurred with age. Comparison with aged donors showed that long-lived donors had more naive CD4+ cells and higher diversity. From one million sequenced T cells, diversity estimates were lower bounds.

With a J-beta primer mix and a sample-barcoded 5' primer, a second PCR ran roughly 6 to 11 cycles. Every sample gave at least 2.5 million paired-end reads containing CDR3. TCRdb used MiXCR to reprocess the 5' RACE reads, holding one entry per CDR3 protein. The table shows some 550,000 distinct CDR3 sequences, with 47% occurring only once. In germline, CDR1 is SEHNR, CDR2 FQNEAQ (reference sequence). The CDR3 is 14 amino acids. J lost 5 bases, V lost 3 bases, and 1 base had no gene match. The clonotype originates from a man at least 80 years old in good health. The sample comprised blood. The rearrangement joins TRBV7-9 to TRBJ1-4, with 9 bases identical to TRBD1. CDR3 loop: CASSFGQGNEKLFF. For the CDR3, the DNA is TGTGCCAGCAGCTTCGGACAGGGGAATGAAAAACTGTTTTTT.